This TCR beta chain stems from a study of cytomegalovirus exposure and HLA in healthy donors. The PCR had 60 Vbeta and 13 Jbeta primers. The table came from immunoSEQ multiplex PCR; TCRdb's copy has only in-frame clones and leaves some out. The data show about 200,000 clones, 70% to 90% seen once. From germline, CDR1 is ENHRY and CDR2 SYGVKD. There are 16 residues in the CDR3. Losses at the gene ends were 4 bases for V and 3 bases for J; bases not matched to a gene: 7. This chain joins TRBV10-3 and TRBJ1-5, with TRBD1 matching 9 bases. This TCR came from a woman in her forties or fifties in good health and CMV-seronegative. Material: PBMCs. The CDR3 here is CAISGGQGGNNQPQHF. CDR3 bases: TGTGCCATCAGTGGGGGACAGGGTGGGAACAATCAGCCCCAGCATTTT.